This T cell receptor (beta chain) was sequenced for a study of blood T cell repertoires in COVID-19. TCRdb's table, derived via immunoSEQ multiplex PCR, lists solely in-frame clones and lacks some. Of over 120,000 clones listed, approximately 78% are singletons. The sequence derives from a woman in her 50s who had recovered from COVID-19. Sequenced: PBMCs or T cells enriched from blood (not recorded which).

The DNA of the CDR3 is TGTGCCAGCAGTCCGCTAGGCACAGATACGCAGTATTTT. Protein sequence: CASSPLGTDTQYF. The genes are TRBV6-5 and TRBJ2-3; D not certain. Germline-derived CDR1 and CDR2 are MNHEY and SVGAGI. Trimming took off 5 bases at V and 1 base at J, with 7 bases between the two ends. The CDR3 has 13 residues.